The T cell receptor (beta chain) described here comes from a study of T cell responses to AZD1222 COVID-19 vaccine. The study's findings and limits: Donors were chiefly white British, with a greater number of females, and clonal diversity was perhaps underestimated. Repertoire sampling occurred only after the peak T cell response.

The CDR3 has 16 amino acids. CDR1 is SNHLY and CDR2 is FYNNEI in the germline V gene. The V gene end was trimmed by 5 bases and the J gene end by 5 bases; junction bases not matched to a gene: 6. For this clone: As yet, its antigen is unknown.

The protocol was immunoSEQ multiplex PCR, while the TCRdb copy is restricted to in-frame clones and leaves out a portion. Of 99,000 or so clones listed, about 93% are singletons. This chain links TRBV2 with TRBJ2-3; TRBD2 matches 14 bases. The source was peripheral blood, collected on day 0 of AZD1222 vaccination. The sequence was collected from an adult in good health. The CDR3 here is CASSRTSGRRIDTQYF. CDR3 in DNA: TGTGCCAGCAGTCGGACTAGCGGGAGGAGGATAGATACGCAGTATTTT.